This T cell receptor beta chain stems from a study of blood T cell repertoires in COVID-19. As for the study in general: Both acute and convalescent COVID-19 samples were obtained from the United States, Italy and Spain.

The CDR3 sequence is 17 residues long. Germline CDR1 and CDR2: MDHEN and SYDVKM. With 6 bases removed from V and 0 bases from J, the gap between germline ends came to 18 bases. The assay was immunoSEQ multiplex PCR, and TCRdb's table has in-frame clones only and misses some. The repertoire has 170,000 or so clones, about 82% of them found once; the top ten carry 6.5%. The clonotype comes from a man aged 70 or older with active or convalescent COVID-19. The gene calls are TRBV28 and TRBJ2-1; weak D call: TRBD2 (6 bases). Sequenced input: peripheral blood. The CDR3 nucleotides read TGTGCCAGCAGCGGGAGCGAGGGACGAAGCTCCTACAATGAGCAGTTCTTC. As protein: CASSGSEGRSSYNEQFF.